The T cell receptor beta chain described here comes from a study of blood T cell repertoires in COVID-19. Across the whole study: Sites in the United States, Italy and Spain provided acute and convalescent COVID-19 samples. Nucleic acid was either cDNA or gDNA, and it came from T cells, B-cell-depleted T cells, or PBMCs.

Generated by immunoSEQ multiplex PCR, the TCRdb table keeps only in-frame clones and is missing some. This table holds about 260,000 clones, 80% to 90% found once. This TCR was sampled from a middle-aged woman with acute or convalescent COVID-19. What was sequenced was peripheral blood.

The chain's CDR3 is CATSASDSTGELFF. In DNA, the CDR3 is TGTGCCACCAGTGCTTCGGACAGCACCGGGGAGCTGTTTTTT. The gene calls are TRBV24-1 and TRBJ2-2; maybe TRBD1 (6 bases). Trimming shortened V by 5 bases and J by 4 bases, and 10 bases separated the two germline ends. CDR3 length: 14 residues. Germline V CDR1 and CDR2: KGHDR, SFDVKD.